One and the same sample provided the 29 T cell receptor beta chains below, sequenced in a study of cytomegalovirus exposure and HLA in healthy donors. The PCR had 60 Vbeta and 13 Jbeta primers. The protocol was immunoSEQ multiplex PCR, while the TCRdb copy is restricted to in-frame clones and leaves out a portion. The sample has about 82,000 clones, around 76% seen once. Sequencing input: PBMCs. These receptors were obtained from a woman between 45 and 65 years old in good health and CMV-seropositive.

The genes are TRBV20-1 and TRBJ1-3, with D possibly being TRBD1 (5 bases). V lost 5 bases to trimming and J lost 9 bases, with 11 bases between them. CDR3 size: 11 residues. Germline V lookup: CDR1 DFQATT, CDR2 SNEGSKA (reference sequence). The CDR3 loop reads CSAPKGATIYF. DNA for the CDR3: TGCAGTGCTCCGAAAGGGGCCACCATATATTTT.

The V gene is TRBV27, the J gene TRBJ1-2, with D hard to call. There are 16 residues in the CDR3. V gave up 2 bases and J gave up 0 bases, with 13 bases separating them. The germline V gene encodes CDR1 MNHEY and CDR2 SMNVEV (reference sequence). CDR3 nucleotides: TGTGCCAGCAGTTTAACCGCGCGAGGAGCTAACTATGGCTACACCTTC. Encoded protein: CASSLTARGANYGYTF.

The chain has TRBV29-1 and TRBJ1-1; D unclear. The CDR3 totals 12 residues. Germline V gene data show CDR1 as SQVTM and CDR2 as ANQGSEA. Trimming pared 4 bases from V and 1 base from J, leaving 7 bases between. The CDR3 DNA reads TGCAGCGTTGTCCAATCGAACACTGAAGCTTTCTTT. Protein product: CSVVQSNTEAFF.

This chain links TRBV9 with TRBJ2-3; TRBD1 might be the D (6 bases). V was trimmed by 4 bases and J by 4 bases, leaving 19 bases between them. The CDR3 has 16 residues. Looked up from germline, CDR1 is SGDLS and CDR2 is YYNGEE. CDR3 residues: CASSNLTGGFADTQYF. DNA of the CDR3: TGTGCCAGCAGCAACCTGACAGGAGGATTCGCAGATACGCAGTATTTT.

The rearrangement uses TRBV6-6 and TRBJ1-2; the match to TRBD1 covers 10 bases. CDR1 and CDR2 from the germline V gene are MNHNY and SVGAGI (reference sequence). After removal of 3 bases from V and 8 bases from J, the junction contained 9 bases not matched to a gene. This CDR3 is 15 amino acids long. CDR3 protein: CASSYYRQGAFGYTF. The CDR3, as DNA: TGTGCCAGCAGTTATTACAGACAGGGGGCGTTCGGCTACACCTTC.

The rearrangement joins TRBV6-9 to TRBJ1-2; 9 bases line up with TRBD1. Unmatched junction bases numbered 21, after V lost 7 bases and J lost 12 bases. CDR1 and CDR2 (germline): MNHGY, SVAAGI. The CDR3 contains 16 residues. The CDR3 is CASNRTGVPPFSLDTF. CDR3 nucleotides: TGTGCCAGCAACAGGACAGGGGTCCCCCCCTTTTCTCTCGACACCTTC.

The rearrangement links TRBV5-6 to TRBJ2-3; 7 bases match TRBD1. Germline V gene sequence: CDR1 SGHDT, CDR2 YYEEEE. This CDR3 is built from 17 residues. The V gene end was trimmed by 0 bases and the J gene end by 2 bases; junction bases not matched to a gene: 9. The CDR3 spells CASSLGTGVSVTDTQYF. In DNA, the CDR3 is TGTGCCAGCAGCTTGGGCACAGGGGTCTCAGTCACAGATACGCAGTATTTT.

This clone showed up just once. The CDR3 is CASSLQGPGELFF. As DNA, the CDR3 is TGTGCCAGCAGTTTACAGGGCCCCGGGGAGCTGTTTTTT. This sequence joins TRBV27 and TRBJ2-2; D perhaps matches TRBD1 (5 bases). Germline CDR1 is MNHEY and CDR2 is SMNVEV (reference sequence). The germline V and J ends were trimmed by 2 bases and 6 bases, with 7 bases remaining between them. The CDR3 spans 13 residues.

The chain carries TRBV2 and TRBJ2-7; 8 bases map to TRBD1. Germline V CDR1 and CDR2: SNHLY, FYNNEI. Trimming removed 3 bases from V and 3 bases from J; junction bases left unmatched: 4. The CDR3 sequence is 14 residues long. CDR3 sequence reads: CASSDTRGLYEQYF. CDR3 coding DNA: TGTGCCAGCAGTGACACCAGGGGGCTCTACGAGCAGTACTTC.

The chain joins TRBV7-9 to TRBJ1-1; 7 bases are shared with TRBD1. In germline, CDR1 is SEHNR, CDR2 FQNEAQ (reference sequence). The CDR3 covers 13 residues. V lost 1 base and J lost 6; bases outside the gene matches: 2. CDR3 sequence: CASSLDRGAEAFF. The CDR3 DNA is TGTGCCAGCAGCTTAGACAGGGGAGCTGAAGCTTTCTTT. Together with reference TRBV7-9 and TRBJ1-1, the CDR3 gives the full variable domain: DTGVSQNPRHKITKRGQNVTFRCDPISEHNRLYWYRQTLGQGPEFLTYFQNEAQLEKSRLLSDRFSAERPKGSFSTLEIQRTEQGDSAMYLCASSLDRGAEAFFGQGTRLTVV.

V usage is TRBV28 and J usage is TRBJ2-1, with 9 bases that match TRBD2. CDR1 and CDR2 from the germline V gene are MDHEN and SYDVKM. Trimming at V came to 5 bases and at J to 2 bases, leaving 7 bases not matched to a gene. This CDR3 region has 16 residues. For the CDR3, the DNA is TGTGCCAGCAGTAATAGCGGGAGTGGCGCCTACAATGAGCAGTTCTTC. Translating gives CASSNSGSGAYNEQFF.

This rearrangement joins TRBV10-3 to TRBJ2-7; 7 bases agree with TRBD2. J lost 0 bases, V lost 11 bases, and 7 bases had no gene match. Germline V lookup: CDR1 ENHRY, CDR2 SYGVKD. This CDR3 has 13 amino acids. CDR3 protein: CAGQRDLSYEQYF. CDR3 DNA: TGTGCCGGGCAGCGGGACCTCTCCTACGAGCAGTACTTC.

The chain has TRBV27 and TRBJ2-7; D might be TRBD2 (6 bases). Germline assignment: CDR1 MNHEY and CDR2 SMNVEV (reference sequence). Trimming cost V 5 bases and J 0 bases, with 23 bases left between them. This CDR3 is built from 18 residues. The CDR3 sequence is CASSPLLGTASRSYEQYF. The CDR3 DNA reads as TGTGCCAGCAGTCCTCTCCTCGGGACTGCCTCCCGCTCCTACGAGCAGTACTTC.

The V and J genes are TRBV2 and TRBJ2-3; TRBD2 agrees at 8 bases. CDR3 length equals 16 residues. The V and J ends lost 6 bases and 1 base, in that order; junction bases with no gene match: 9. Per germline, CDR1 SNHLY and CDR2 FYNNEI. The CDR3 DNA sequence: TGTGCCAGCAGAACCGTGAGCGGGAGTGGCACAGATACGCAGTATTTT. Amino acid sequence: CASRTVSGSGTDTQYF.

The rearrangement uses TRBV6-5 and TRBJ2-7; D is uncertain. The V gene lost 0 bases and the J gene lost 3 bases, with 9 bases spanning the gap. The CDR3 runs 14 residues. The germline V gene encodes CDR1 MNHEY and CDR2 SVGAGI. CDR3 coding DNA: TGTGCCAGCAGTTACTCGAACAGCCGCTACGAGCAGTACTTC. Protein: CASSYSNSRYEQYF.

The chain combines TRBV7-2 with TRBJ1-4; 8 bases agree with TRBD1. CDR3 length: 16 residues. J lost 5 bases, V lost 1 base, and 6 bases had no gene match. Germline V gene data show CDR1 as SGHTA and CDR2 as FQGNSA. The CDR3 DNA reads TGTGCCAGCAGCTTAGGTTACGGGACAGGAAATGAAAAACTGTTTTTT. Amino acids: CASSLGYGTGNEKLFF.

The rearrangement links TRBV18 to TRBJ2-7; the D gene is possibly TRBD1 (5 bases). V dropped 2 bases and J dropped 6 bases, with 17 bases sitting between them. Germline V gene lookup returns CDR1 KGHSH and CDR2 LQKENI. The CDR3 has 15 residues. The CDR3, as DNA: TGTGCCAGCTCACCAGAGGACACGCTCCGGGTCGAGCAGTACTTC. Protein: CASSPEDTLRVEQYF.

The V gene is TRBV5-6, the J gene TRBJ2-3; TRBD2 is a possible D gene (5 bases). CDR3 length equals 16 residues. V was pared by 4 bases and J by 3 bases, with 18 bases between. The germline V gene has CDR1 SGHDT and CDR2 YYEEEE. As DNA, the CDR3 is TGTGCCAGCAGCCCCTGGCTGGCGGGTAATACAGATACGCAGTATTTT. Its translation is CASSPWLAGNTDTQYF. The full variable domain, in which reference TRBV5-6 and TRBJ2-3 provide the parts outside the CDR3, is DAGVTQSPTHLIKTRGQQVTLRCSPKSGHDTVSWYQQALGQGPQFIFQYYEEEERQRGNFPDRFSGHQFPNYSSELNVNALLLGDSALYLCASSPWLAGNTDTQYFGPGTRLTVL.

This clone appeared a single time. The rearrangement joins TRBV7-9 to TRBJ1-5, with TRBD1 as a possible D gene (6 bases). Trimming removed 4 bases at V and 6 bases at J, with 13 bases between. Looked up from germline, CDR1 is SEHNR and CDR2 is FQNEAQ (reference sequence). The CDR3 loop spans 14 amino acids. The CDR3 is CASSSNRVGQPQHF. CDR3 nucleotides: TGTGCCAGCAGCTCAAACAGGGTAGGTCAGCCCCAGCATTTT.

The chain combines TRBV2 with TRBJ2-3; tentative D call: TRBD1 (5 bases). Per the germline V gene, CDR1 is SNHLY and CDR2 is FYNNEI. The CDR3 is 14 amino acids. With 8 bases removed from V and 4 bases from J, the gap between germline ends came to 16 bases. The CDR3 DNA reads TGTGCCAGCCGGGCAGGGCTCTCTCCAGATACGCAGTATTTT. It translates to CASRAGLSPDTQYF.

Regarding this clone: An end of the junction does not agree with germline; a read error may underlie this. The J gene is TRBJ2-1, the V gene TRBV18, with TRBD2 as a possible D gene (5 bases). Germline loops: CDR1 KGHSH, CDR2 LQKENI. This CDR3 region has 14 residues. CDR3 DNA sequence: TGTGCCAGCTCACCGTTGACTACCTACGATGAGCAGTTCTTC. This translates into CASSPLTTYDEQFF.

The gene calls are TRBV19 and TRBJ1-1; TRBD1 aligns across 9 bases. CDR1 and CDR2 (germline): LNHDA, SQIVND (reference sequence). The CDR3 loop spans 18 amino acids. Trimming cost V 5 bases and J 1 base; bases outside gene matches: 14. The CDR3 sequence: CASSPFWGQGTANTEAFF. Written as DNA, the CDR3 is TGTGCCAGTAGTCCCTTTTGGGGACAGGGTACAGCGAACACTGAAGCTTTCTTT.

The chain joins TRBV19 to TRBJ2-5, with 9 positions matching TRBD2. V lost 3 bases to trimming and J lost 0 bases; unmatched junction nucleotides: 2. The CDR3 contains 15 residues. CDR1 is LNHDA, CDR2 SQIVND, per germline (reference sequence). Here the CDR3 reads CASSISGRHQETQYF. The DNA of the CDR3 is TGTGCCAGTAGTATTAGCGGGAGACACCAAGAGACCCAGTACTTC.

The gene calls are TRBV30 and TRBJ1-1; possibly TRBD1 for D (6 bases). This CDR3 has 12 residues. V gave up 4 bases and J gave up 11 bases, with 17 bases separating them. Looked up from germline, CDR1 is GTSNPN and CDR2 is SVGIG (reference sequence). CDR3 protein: CAWTPGQPAAFF. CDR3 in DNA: TGTGCCTGGACCCCCGGACAGCCGGCGGCTTTCTTT.

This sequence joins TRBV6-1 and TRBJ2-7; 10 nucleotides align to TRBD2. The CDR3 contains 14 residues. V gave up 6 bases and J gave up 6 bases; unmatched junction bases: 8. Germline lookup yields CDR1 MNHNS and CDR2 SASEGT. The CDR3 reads CASRDGLAVSEQYF. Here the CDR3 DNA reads TGTGCCAGCAGGGACGGACTAGCGGTGAGCGAGCAGTACTTC.

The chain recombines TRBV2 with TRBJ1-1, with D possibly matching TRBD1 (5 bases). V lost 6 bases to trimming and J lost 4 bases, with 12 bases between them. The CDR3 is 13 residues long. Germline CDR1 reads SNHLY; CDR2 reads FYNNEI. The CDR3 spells CASSGQRGTEAFF. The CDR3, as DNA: TGTGCCAGCAGCGGACAAAGGGGCACTGAAGCTTTCTTT.

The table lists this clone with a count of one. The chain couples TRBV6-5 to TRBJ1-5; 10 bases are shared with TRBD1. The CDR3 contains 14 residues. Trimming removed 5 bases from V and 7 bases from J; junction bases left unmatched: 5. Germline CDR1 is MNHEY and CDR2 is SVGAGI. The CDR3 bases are TGTGCCAGCAGTCTTAGGGACAGGGGACAGCCCCAGCATTTT. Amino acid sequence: CASSLRDRGQPQHF.

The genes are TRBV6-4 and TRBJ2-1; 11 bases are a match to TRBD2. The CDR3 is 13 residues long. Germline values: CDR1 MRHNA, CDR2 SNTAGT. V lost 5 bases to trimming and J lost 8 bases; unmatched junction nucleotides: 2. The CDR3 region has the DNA TGTGCCAGCAGTTTAGCGGGAGGGTATGAGCAGTTCTTC. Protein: CASSLAGGYEQFF.

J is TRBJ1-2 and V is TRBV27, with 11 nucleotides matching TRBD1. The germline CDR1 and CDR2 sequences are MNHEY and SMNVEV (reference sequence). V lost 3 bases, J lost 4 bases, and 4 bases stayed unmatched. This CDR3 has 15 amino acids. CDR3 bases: TGTGCCAGCAGTTTGCAAGGGACAGGGGGCTATGGCTACACCTTC. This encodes CASSLQGTGGYGYTF.